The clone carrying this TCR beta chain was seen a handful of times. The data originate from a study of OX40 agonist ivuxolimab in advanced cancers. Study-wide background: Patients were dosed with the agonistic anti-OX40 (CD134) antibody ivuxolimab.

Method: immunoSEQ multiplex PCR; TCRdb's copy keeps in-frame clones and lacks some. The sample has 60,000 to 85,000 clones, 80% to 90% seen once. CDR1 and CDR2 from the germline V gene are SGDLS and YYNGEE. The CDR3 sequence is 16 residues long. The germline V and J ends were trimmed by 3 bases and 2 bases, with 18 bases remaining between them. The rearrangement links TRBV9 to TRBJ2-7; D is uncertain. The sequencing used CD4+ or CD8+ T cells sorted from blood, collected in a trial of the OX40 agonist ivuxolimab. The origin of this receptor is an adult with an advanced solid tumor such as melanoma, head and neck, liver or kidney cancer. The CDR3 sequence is CASSAALTGRPYEQYF. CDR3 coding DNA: TGTGCCAGCAGCGCCGCTCTGACGGGCAGACCCTACGAGCAGTACTTC.